Below, one TCR beta chain is given with its context. Its specificity is not known. This specimen comes from a study of cytomegalovirus exposure and HLA in healthy donors. The PCR made use of 60 Vbeta and 13 Jbeta primers. The data were produced by immunoSEQ multiplex PCR, yet TCRdb's version contains in-frame clones alone and is incomplete. This sample has 180,000 or so clones, with roughly 79% found just once. CDR1 is MNHNS, CDR2 SASEGT, per germline. The length of the CDR3 is 15 residues. V lost 8 bases to trimming and J lost 3 bases, with 19 bases between them. Study findings and constraints: About 90% or about 30% of the time was how often most TCR beta V segments were productive, according to an earlier analysis. It was likely that a cluster of highly shared sequence variants was a sequencing artifact.

The TCR comes from a woman aged 18-29 years in good health and CMV-seropositive. Sequences were obtained from PBMCs. The V call is TRBV6-1, the J call TRBJ2-5; D may be TRBD2 (7 bases). The CDR3 reads CASGGTQGGEETQYF. CDR3 in DNA: TGTGCCAGCGGGGGGACACAGGGAGGGGAAGAGACCCAGTACTTC.